A single sample gave rise to the 2 T cell receptor beta chains below, sequenced in a study of T cells in Graves' hyperthyroidism and ophthalmopathy. Amplification of TCR beta CDR3 regions was performed using RNA transcripts as template. When the TCR CDR3 underwent first-round RT-PCR, the HTBI primer set was used. TCRdb passed the multiplex PCR reads through MiXCR, listing each CDR3 protein once. The table lists roughly 93,000 distinct CDR3 sequences, 51% of them singletons, with 25% to 30% in the top ten. The sample taken for sequencing was blood. These receptors came from a woman between 40 and 55 years old with Graves' hyperthyroidism.

This clonotype showed up just a few times. It may be a read error: a sequence one base away is much more abundant. This is likely a read error, given that the CDR3 carries no conserved phenylalanine or tryptophan at its end. CDR3 in amino acids: CASSQDRSSYEQYS. In DNA, the CDR3 is TGCGCCAGCAGCCAAGACAGGAGCTCCTACGAGCAGTACTCC. The rearrangement links TRBV4-3 to TRBJ2-7; D unclear. The germline V gene has CDR1 LGHNA and CDR2 YSLEER. This CDR3 has 14 residues. Trimming took off 0 bases at V and 0 bases at J, with 6 bases between the two ends.

This clonotype was found a few times. The CDR3 DNA sequence: TGTGCCAGCTCACCCCGGCCGAACAAGGCCCAGTACTTC. Translating it yields CASSPRPNKAQYF. The chain carries TRBV18 and TRBJ2-5, with D unclear. With 3 bases removed from V and 9 bases from J, the gap between germline ends came to 14 bases. Germline CDR1 and CDR2: KGHSH and LQKENI. This CDR3 is 13 amino acids long. Based on the CDR3 plus reference TRBV18 and TRBJ2-5, the full variable domain is NAGVMQNPRHLVRRRGQEARLRCSPMKGHSHVYWYRQLPEEGLKFMVYLQKENIIDESGMPKERFSAEFPKEGPSILRIQQVVRGDSAAYFCASSPRPNKAQYFGPGTRLLVL.